This TCR beta chain is from a study of identical twins. TCRdb fed the 5' RACE reads into MiXCR, producing one record per CDR3 protein. The sample has under 900,000 distinct CDR3 sequences, roughly 18% seen once; the top ten hold 13%. This clonotype turned up a few times. What it binds is not known. V lost 3 bases to trimming and J lost 1 base, with 12 bases between them. The CDR3 covers 15 residues. Study-level findings and limits: In cord blood, abundant beta clonotypes had fewer insertions; memory showed no trend. For out-of-frame alpha sequences shared by twins, low generation probability was in excess. Cross-sectional statistics, not tracking of the same donors, supported the conclusions.

The same data also went into a second study, on T cells expressing NK-cell markers. That paper adds: The TCR beta repertoires were obtained from sorted CD3+CD56+NKG2C+, CD3+CD56+NKG2C- and CD3+CD56-NKG2C+ T cells.

This chain uses TRBV12-3 or TRBV12-4 with TRBJ1-1; no definite D call. This TCR came from a young woman in good health. Sequencing was performed on PBMCs. The chain's CDR3 is CASSFGVKRNTEAFF. The CDR3 region has the DNA TGTGCCAGCAGTTTCGGTGTGAAACGGAACACTGAAGCTTTCTTT.